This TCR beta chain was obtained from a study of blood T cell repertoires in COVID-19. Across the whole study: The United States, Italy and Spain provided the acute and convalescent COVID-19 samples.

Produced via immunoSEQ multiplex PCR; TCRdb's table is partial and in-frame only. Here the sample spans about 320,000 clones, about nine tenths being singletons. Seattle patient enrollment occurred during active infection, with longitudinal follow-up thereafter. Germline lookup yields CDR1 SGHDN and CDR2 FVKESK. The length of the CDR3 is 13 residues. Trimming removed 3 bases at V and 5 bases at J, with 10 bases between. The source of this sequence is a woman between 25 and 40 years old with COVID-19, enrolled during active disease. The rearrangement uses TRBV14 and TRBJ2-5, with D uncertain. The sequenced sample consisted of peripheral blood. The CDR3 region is CASSQNSRETQYF. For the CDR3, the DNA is TGTGCCAGCAGCCAGAACTCCCGGGAGACCCAGTACTTC.